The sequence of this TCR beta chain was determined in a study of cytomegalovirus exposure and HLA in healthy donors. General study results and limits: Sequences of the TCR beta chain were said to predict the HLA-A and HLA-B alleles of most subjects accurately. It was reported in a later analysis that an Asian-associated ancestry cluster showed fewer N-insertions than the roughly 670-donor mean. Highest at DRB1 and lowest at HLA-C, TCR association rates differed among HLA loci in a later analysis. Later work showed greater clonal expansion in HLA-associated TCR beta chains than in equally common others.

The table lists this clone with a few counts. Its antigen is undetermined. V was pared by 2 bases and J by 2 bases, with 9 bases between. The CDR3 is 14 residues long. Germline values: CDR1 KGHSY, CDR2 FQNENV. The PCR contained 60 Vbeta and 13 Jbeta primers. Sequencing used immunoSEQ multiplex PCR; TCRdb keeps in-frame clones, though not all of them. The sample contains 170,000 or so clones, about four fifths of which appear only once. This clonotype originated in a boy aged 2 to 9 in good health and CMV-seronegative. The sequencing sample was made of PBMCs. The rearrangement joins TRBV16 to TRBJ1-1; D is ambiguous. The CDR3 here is CASSQTAENTEAFF. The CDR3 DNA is TGTGCCAGCAGCCAAACTGCCGAAAACACTGAAGCTTTCTTT. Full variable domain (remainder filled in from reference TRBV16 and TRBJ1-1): GEEVAQTPKHLVRGEGQKAKLYCAPIKGHSYVFWYQQVLKNEFKFLISFQNENVFDETGMPKERFSAKCLPNSPCSLEIQATKLEDSAVYFCASSQTAENTEAFFGQGTRLTVV.